The entry below gives a single T cell receptor beta chain sequence along with its context. The antigen remains unidentified. Expressed TCRB transcripts got sequenced, as all isolated RNA was reverse transcribed. Using immunoSEQ multiplex PCR, the repertoire was profiled, and TCRdb retains in-frame clones only, with some absent. Among about 150,000 clones listed, about 9.2% were seen once. This specimen comes from a study of beta chain features in type 1 diabetes. General observations from the study: Here, the possible influence of HLA type (on TCRB rearrangement) remained unresolved.

V dropped 6 bases and J dropped 0 bases, with 6 bases sitting between them. The length of the CDR3 is 14 residues. Germline V gene lookup returns CDR1 KGHSH and CDR2 LQKENI. The chain carries TRBV18 and TRBJ1-6; D uncertain. The clonotype was recovered from a man younger than 30 in good health. The sample taken for sequencing was central memory CD4+ T cells from blood. As DNA, the CDR3 is TGTGCCAGCTCGGCTAGCTCCTATAATTCACCCCTCCACTTT. Its translation is CASSASSYNSPLHF.